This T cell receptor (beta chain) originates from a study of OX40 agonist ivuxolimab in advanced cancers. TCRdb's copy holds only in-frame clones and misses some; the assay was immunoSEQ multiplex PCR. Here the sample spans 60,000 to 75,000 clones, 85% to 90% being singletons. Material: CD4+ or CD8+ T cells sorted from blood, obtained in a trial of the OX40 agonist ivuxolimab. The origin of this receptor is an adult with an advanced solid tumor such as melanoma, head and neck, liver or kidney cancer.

CDR3 DNA sequence: TGTGCCAGCAGTTCTCTTGGACTGTACAATGAGCAGTTCTTC. It specifies CASSSLGLYNEQFF. The V gene is TRBV28, the J gene TRBJ2-1; D possibly corresponds to TRBD2 (5 bases). Trimming shortened V by 4 bases and J by 4 bases, and 11 bases separated the two germline ends. Per germline, CDR1 MDHEN and CDR2 SYDVKM. CDR3 length: 14 residues.